The sequence of this TCR beta chain was determined in a study of vaccination and CD4 T cells after COVID-19. About the research overall: Overlapping spike pools from SARS-CoV-2 and HCoV-NL63, HCoV-OC43 and HCoV-229E served as culture stimuli.

Sequencing of cultured CD4+ T cell DNA used the Oncomine TCR Beta short-read assay. Researchers extracted genomic DNA from CD4+ T cells that had been cultured. TCRdb ran MiXCR on the PCR reads and lists one entry per CDR3 protein. The sample shows approximately 9,000 distinct CDR3 sequences, 40% to 65% of them seen only once. As for treatment: 10-day PBMC culture with coronavirus spike peptide pools or control peptides (ViraFEST assay). Negative-selection isolation of CD4+ T cells was performed after 10 days of culture. On this clonotype: Its antigen is not identified.

The source material was CD4+ T cells from blood, cultured in vitro. This receptor was identified in a human donor who had recovered from COVID-19.

CDR3 sequence: CASSYRVSSNQPQHF. The CDR3 DNA is TGTGCCAGCAGTTACCGGGTCTCAAGCAATCAGCCCCAGCATTTT. The chain is built from TRBV28 and TRBJ1-5; D unresolved. The CDR3 is 15 amino acids. Trimming cost V 4 bases and J 1 base, with 11 bases left between them. In germline, CDR1 is MDHEN, CDR2 SYDVKM.